The clone carrying this T cell receptor beta chain came up once. Its antigen is undetermined. The CDR3 has 17 amino acids. Germline values: CDR1 LGHDT, CDR2 YNNKEL (reference sequence). Losses at the gene ends were 0 bases for V and 3 bases for J; bases not matched to a gene: 7. The sample originates from a study of T cell responses to AZD1222 COVID-19 vaccine. Overall study findings and caveats: The donor cohort was predominantly white British with a female majority, and clonal diversity may have been underestimated. Seropositive at baseline were only a handful of AZD1222 recipients.

Sequenced by immunoSEQ multiplex PCR; TCRdb stores in-frame clones only, minus some. The top ten clones hold around 6.9% of a sample with around 140,000 clones, about 90% of them seen once. The TCR originated in an adult who received the MenACWY meningococcal vaccine as a control. This chain uses TRBV3-1 (or the pseudogene TRBV3-2) with TRBJ2-1; TRBD2 aligns across 8 bases. This sample comprised peripheral blood, obtained 28 days after the second dose of the MenACWY control vaccine. The CDR3 spells CASSQEFTGGIYNEQFF. The CDR3 DNA follows: TGTGCCAGCAGCCAAGAGTTTACGGGGGGGATCTACAATGAGCAGTTCTTC.